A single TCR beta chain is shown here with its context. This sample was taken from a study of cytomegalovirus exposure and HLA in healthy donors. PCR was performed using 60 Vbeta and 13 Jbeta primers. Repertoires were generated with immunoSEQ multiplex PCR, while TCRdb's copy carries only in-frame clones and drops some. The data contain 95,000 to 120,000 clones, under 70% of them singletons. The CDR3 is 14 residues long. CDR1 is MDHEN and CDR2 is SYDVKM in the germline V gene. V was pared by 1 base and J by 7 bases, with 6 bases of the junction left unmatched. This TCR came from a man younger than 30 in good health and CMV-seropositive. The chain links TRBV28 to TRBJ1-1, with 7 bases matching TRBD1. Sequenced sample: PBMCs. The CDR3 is CASSLSIQGNEAFF. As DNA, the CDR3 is TGTGCCAGCAGTTTATCAATACAGGGGAATGAAGCTTTCTTT.